The TCR beta chain described here comes from a study of CD8 T cells in Susac syndrome. Reverse transcription of roughly 0.5 to 1 ug RNA was carried out with random hexamers. Amplification of the TCR beta CDR3 was carried out by immunoSEQ multiplex PCR, which spanned a total of 54 Vbeta and 13 Jbeta segments. One entry per CDR3 protein, called by TCRdb with MiXCR from the immunoSEQ multiplex PCR reads. This table has tens of thousands of distinct CDR3 sequences, about 91% appearing once. From blood CD8+ and CD4+ T cells, the TCR beta chain was sequenced. Treatment-naive patients with stable or active relapsing-remitting disease served as multiple sclerosis controls. TEMRA cells underwent FACS enrichment and CD8+ and CD4+ T cells underwent negative isolation. Germline V gene data show CDR1 as SQVTM and CDR2 as ANQGSEA. This CDR3 has 16 amino acids. J was trimmed by 8 bases and V by 1 base; bases with no gene match: 16.

The chain employs TRBV29-1 and TRBJ1-2; TRBD1 matches 7 bases. Sequencing input: CD8+ T cells from PBMCs. This receptor was obtained from a human donor with multiple sclerosis. CDR3 region: CSVEGGDSYNSRGYTF. The DNA for the CDR3 is TGCAGCGTTGAAGGTGGGGACAGCTACAACTCCCGAGGCTACACCTTC.